The clone carrying this T cell receptor (beta chain) was seen a few times. The target antigen is unknown. This sample was included in a study of a mutant IDH1 vaccine in newly diagnosed glioma. TCRdb's table, derived via immunoSEQ multiplex PCR, lists solely in-frame clones and lacks some. The sample comprises about 120,000 clones, just under 80% of which are singletons, and 5% to 7% rests with the top ten. Time point indicated: week 11, during vaccination. In every dose of vaccine, 300 ug of mutant IDH1 20-mer peptide was given alongside topical imiquimod. This clonotype was obtained from a middle-aged man with glioma. The sample consisted of PBMCs, taken from a glioma patient whose treatment included an IDH1 peptide vaccine.

CDR3 region: CASSSGSEAFF. CDR3 coding DNA: TGTGCCAGCAGCTCTGGCAGTGAAGCTTTCTTT. The V call is TRBV11-1, the J call TRBJ1-1; no clear D gene. Trimming took off 4 bases at V and 7 bases at J, with 7 bases between the two ends. In germline, CDR1 is SGHAT, CDR2 FQDESV (reference sequence). This CDR3 region has 11 residues.